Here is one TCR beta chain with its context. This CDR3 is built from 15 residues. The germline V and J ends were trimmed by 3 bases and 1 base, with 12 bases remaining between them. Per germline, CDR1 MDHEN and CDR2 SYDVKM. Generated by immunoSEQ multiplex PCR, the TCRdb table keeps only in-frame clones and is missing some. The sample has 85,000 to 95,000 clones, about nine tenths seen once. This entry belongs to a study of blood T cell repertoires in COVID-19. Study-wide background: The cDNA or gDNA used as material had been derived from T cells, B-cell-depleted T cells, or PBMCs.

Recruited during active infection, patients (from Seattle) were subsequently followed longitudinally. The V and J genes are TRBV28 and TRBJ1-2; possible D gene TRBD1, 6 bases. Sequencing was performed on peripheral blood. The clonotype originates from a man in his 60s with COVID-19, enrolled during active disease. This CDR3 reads CASSFGTYSNYGYTF. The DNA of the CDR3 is TGTGCCAGCAGTTTTGGGACATATAGTAACTATGGCTACACCTTC.